This entry concerns a single T cell receptor beta chain. The sample belongs to a study of T cells in Graves' hyperthyroidism and ophthalmopathy. What was amplified from RNA transcripts were TCR beta CDR3 regions. Researchers ran a first-round RT-PCR on the TCR CDR3 using the HTBI primer set. TCRdb called the multiplex PCR reads again in MiXCR, with one record for every CDR3 protein. This table has about 520,000 distinct CDR3 sequences, around a quarter appearing once. The V gene's germline CDR1 is SQVTM and CDR2 ANQGSEA. V lost 6 bases, J lost 4 bases, and 15 bases lay in between. This CDR3 has 13 amino acids.

The sequence came from a woman in her thirties with Graves' ophthalmopathy. What was sequenced was blood. The chain recombines TRBV29-1 with TRBJ2-5, with D tentatively TRBD1 or TRBD2 (6 bases each). The CDR3 DNA is TGCAGCGTCGACGGAGGGGGAGGAGAGACCCAGTACTTC. As protein: CSVDGGGGETQYF.